This TCR beta chain is from a study of Ad26.COV2.S vaccination and SARS-CoV-2 variants (dated by TCRdb to the early 2020s). Context from the whole study: Donors in the vaccine arm were drawn from COV1001, a multicentre, randomized, double-blind, placebo-controlled phase I-IIa trial testing Ad26.COV2.S in healthy adults. Investigators remained blinded to trial group allocation during experiments and outcome assessment. Dosing of Ad26.COV2.S was intramuscular, at either 5x10^10 or 1x10^11 viral particles, delivered as one shot or as two shots spaced 56 days apart. The TCR-sequenced set comprised around 32 samples: approximately 19 Ad26.COV2.S vaccine recipients, 5 placebo recipients and 8 SARS-CoV-2 convalescent individuals. Trial participants were randomized into five groups of five, in which low-dose or high-dose Ad26.COV2.S was given once or twice, or placebo was given on both occasions. TCRbeta repertoire sequencing was used to assess the specificity and breadth of SARS-CoV-2-reactive T cell receptors after Ad26.COV2.S vaccination.

General conclusions and limits of the study: It was noted by the authors that total T cell responses may have been underestimated by the TCR breadth and depth analyses. After vaccination, substantial breadth of spike-specific CD8+ and CD4+ T cell responses was reported. Ad26.COV2.S recipients had higher spike-specific TCR breadth than placebo recipients (P = 0.0014). Non-spike TCR breadth was comparable between vaccine and placebo recipients, consistent with the vaccine containing only spike. The study lacked the statistical power to compare responses across vaccine doses or regimens.

Per the publication, the treatment or condition label means: roughly 19 received Ad26.COV2.S at low or high dose, single or two shots; about five received placebo; per-sample allocation not given. For vaccine and placebo recipients, repertoires were sequenced using samples collected on day 63 after the first injection. Cohort 1b enrolled roughly 25 adults aged 18-55 years at a single site in Boston, USA, between 29 July and 7 August 2020. Ad26.COV2.S was a replication-incompetent adenovirus type 26 vector expressing a prefusion-stabilized SARS-CoV-2 spike protein from the original Wuhan strain. With regard to this clone: It lacks a known antigen. Per-base quality was not reported, and no clone a single base away is much larger than it.

The immunoSEQ Assay was the method used to sequence TCRbeta CDR3 regions. After extraction, genomic DNA underwent amplification by bias-controlled multiplex PCR, followed by high-throughput sequencing. The authors' pipeline ran thus. To quantify the absolute abundance of every unique TCRbeta CDR3 region, sequences were collapsed and filtered. T cell fraction was estimated by normalizing TCRbeta template counts to usable DNA, with usable DNA measured through amplification of reference genes found in all nucleated cells. Repertoire TCRs were annotated as SARS-CoV-2-specific by exact matching of V gene, CDR3 amino acid sequence and J gene to a known reactive TCR set. The reference SARS-CoV-2 TCR set was derived from MIRA and filtered for enrichment in COVID-19-positive ImmuneCODE repertoires, a step that removed public or cross-reactive TCRs. Drawing on the MIRA antigens, annotated TCRs were analysed further at the level of specific ORF or position within ORF. Breadth was defined as annotated unique rearrangements over total unique productive rearrangements; depth was the summed frequency of those rearrangements. TCR breadth was compared between groups using two-sided Wilcoxon rank-sum tests. TCRdb's version of the immuneACCESS table is confined to in-frame rearrangements and falls short of the full clone set. An unresolved V gene accounts for under half of the shortfall where checked; the remainder is of unknown origin. Clone size and the V and J calls come from that table; the DNA yielded D and trimming. The sample profile shows 400,000 to 450,000 clones; around 92% of them were found once. The ten largest account for approximately 1.6% of the sample.

This specimen was peripheral blood, taken in a trial of Ad26.COV2.S vaccine versus placebo. This receptor was taken from a person between 18 and 60 years old who received the Ad26.COV2.S COVID-19 vaccine or a placebo.

CDR3 region: CASSLLSITNTGELFF. At the DNA level, the sequence is TGTGCCAGCAGCTTATTATCCATAACGAACACCGGGGAGCTGTTTTTT. The chain is assembled from TRBV7-9 and TRBJ2-2; too little of a D gene remains to name it. The CDR3 contains 16 residues, cysteine and phenylalanine counted. The sequence is cut down to CDR3 DNA, 48 bases in frame from base 1. Based on the germline V gene (reference sequence), the CDR1 and CDR2 sequences are SEHNR and FQNEAQ. V is clipped by 2 bases and J by 0 bases, and the sequence between their germline boundaries is 10 bases long.